This TCR beta chain was recorded in a study of neurological immune-mediated disorders. Findings and caveats of the study: HTLV-1-associated myelopathy displayed the greatest TCR clonal expansion, and multiple sclerosis exhibited the smallest, lower than that of healthy controls. When the repertoires were grouped phylogenetically, those of 18 of the 34 multiple sclerosis patients came together in a single cluster of related CDR3 sequences, which points to a possible repertoire-level signature. Private repertoires in all groups were suggested, as expanded clones shared no CDR3 amino acid sequences across subjects.

Germline lookup yields CDR1 SGHRS and CDR2 YFSETQ. The CDR3 has 15 amino acids. Trimming cost V 0 bases and J 0 bases; bases outside gene matches: 1. The table lists this clonotype with many counts. Its antigen is not known. Synthesis of cDNA was accomplished via 5'RACE employing 10-nucleotide random UMIs. TCRdb reprocessed the 5' RACE reads with MiXCR, giving one entry per CDR3 protein. The sample lists roughly 52,000 distinct CDR3 sequences, 3% to 4% seen once, with 5.5% to 7.5% in the top ten. The sample comprised PBMCs. The genes are TRBV5-1 and TRBJ2-7; 9 nucleotides match TRBD2. This clonotype was sampled from a man in his 60s with multiple sclerosis. The CDR3 loop is CASSLVLAGSYEQYF. The CDR3 DNA is TGCGCCAGCAGCTTGGTACTAGCGGGCTCCTACGAGCAGTACTTC.